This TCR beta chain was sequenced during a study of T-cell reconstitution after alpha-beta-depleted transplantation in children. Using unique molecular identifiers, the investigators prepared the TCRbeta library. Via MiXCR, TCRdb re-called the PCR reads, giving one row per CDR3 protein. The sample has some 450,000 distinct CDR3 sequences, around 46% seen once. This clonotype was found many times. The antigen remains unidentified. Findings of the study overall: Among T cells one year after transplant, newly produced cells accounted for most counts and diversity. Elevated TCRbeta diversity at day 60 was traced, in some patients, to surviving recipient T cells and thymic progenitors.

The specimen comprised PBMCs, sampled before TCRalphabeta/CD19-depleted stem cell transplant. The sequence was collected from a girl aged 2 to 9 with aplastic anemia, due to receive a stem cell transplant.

Written as DNA, the CDR3 is TGTGCCACCAACAGCGCACCCCATTCCTACGAGCAGTACTTC. Amino acids: CATNSAPHSYEQYF. The V and J genes are TRBV24-1 and TRBJ2-7; D remains unclear. The germline CDR1 and CDR2 sequences are KGHDR and SFDVKD. The CDR3 runs 14 residues. Between the trimmed V and J ends, which lost 8 bases and 1 base, there was a span of 14 bases.